This TCR beta chain was sequenced during a study of OX40 agonist ivuxolimab in advanced cancers. Study at large: Clinicians treated patients with ivuxolimab, an agonistic anti-OX40 (CD134) antibody. The patients received ivuxolimab by intravenous route every 2 weeks at 0.01 to 10 mg/kg. Dose-escalation patients' cancers were hepatocellular carcinoma, melanoma, renal cell or head and neck cancer.

Study outcomes and limitations: Low clonal expansion, among the lowest seen, marked partial responders at 0.1-3.0 mg/kg.

TCRdb's table, derived via immunoSEQ multiplex PCR, lists solely in-frame clones and lacks some. The sample gives tens of thousands of clones, 65% to 85% of which show up once; about 20% is in the top ten. This CDR3 has 14 amino acids. Germline V CDR1 and CDR2: MNHEY, SMNVEV (reference sequence). V lost 8 bases to trimming and J lost 4 bases; unmatched junction nucleotides: 10. Details on this clone: The antigen remains undetermined.

This chain connects TRBV27 to TRBJ1-1, with TRBD1 matching over 7 bases. The sample in question was CD4+ or CD8+ T cells sorted from blood, obtained in a trial of the OX40 agonist ivuxolimab. This clonotype originated in an adult with an advanced solid tumor such as melanoma, head and neck, liver or kidney cancer. The CDR3 spells CASGSGTVPTEAFF. In DNA form, the CDR3 reads TGTGCCAGCGGCAGTGGGACAGTCCCCACTGAAGCTTTCTTT.